Each of the 15 T cell receptor beta chains below was sequenced from the same sample in a study of T cell changes during pregnancy in multiple sclerosis. Profiling relied on immunoSEQ multiplex PCR, and the TCRdb table lists in-frame clones only, not all of them. The sample holds tens of thousands of clones, around 89% seen once. Sequences were derived from CD8+ T cells from peripheral blood mononuclear cells, sampled in the first trimester of pregnancy. Receptors originate from a female donor with multiple sclerosis, enrolled in a pregnancy study.

The rearrangement links TRBV15 to TRBJ2-7; 11 positions agree with TRBD1. This CDR3 spans 16 amino acids. Germline V lookup: CDR1 LNHNV, CDR2 YYDKDF (reference sequence). The trim removed 0 bases at V and 5 bases at J, leaving 6 bases unmatched. The CDR3 sequence is CATSRDRGQGGNEQYF. CDR3 DNA: TGTGCCACCAGCAGAGATAGGGGACAGGGGGGCAACGAGCAGTACTTC.

The chain is built from TRBV28 and TRBJ2-3; D is unclear. Trimming took off 8 bases at V and 5 bases at J, with 14 bases between the two ends. CDR1 MDHEN and CDR2 SYDVKM come from the germline V gene. The length of the CDR3 is 13 residues. The CDR3 protein is CASLKPFRDTQYF. CDR3 coding DNA: TGTGCCAGCCTTAAGCCATTTAGAGATACGCAGTATTTT.

This chain links TRBV19 with TRBJ2-3; 7 bases fit TRBD1. Germline CDR1 LNHDA, CDR2 SQIVND (reference sequence). The CDR3 totals 13 residues. The CDR3 DNA sequence: TGTGCTGCCGGGACAGCTAGCACAGATACGCAGTATTTT. Its protein product is CAAGTASTDTQYF. Using reference TRBV19 and TRBJ2-3 for the parts outside the CDR3, the full variable domain is DGGITQSPKYLFRKEGQNVTLSCEQNLNHDAMYWYRQDPGQGLRLIYYSQIVNDFQKGDIAEGYSVSREKKESFPLTVTSAQKNPTAFYLCAAGTASTDTQYFGPGTRLTVL.

This rearrangement joins TRBV28 to TRBJ2-1; 14 positions agree with TRBD2. V gave up 5 bases and J gave up 7 bases; unmatched junction bases: 10. The CDR3 has 17 amino acids. The germline V gene has CDR1 MDHEN and CDR2 SYDVKM. The CDR3: CASSPDAGTSGSNEQFF. CDR3 coding DNA: TGTGCCAGCAGTCCAGATGCCGGGACTAGCGGGAGTAATGAGCAGTTCTTC.

V is TRBV28 and J is TRBJ2-3; TRBD2 matches at 14 bases. The CDR3 spans 13 residues. Germline V gives CDR1 MDHEN, CDR2 SYDVKM. J was trimmed by 14 bases and V by 5 bases; bases with no gene match: 6. CDR3 DNA sequence: TGTGCCAGCAGTAGTAGGGGACTAGCGGGAGCGTATTTT. Protein sequence: CASSSRGLAGAYF.

CDR3 sequence (DNA): TGTGCCAGCAGCTTGACTAGCGGGAGGCCATACAATGAGCAGTTCTTC. Amino acid sequence: CASSLTSGRPYNEQFF. This rearrangement joins TRBV5-7 to TRBJ2-1; 12 bases line up with TRBD2. TRBV5-7 is given ORF status, its function remaining uncertain. V gave up 1 base and J gave up 4 bases; unmatched junction bases: 3. CDR3 size: 16 residues.

In this sample, this clone turned up a few times. V usage is TRBV7-3 and J usage is TRBJ1-1; TRBD1 matches at 7 bases. CDR3 length equals 12 residues. The J segment lost 5 bases and the V segment lost 4 bases, leaving 1 base of the junction unmatched. Germline values: CDR1 SGHTA, CDR2 FQGTGA. The CDR3 DNA follows: TGTGCCAGCAGCTCACAGGGGACTGAAGCTTTCTTT. This codes for CASSSQGTEAFF. The full variable domain, its missing parts supplied by reference TRBV7-3 and TRBJ1-1, is GAGVSQTPSNKVTEKGKYVELRCDPISGHTALYWYRQSLGQGPEFLIYFQGTGAADDSGLPNDRFFAVRPEGSVSTLKIQRTERGDSAVYLCASSSQGTEAFFGQGTRLTVV.

The chain recombines TRBV7-9 with TRBJ2-7; 9 nucleotides agree with TRBD1. The CDR3 has 15 residues. With V trimmed by 5 bases and J by 0 bases, 5 bases remained unmatched. CDR1 is SEHNR, CDR2 FQNEAQ, per germline (reference sequence). The CDR3 here is CASSAGTGYSYEQYF. CDR3 nucleotide sequence: TGTGCCAGCAGCGCGGGGACAGGGTACTCCTACGAGCAGTACTTC.

A word on this clone: One junction end disagrees with the germline gene, perhaps due to a read error. The V call is TRBV13, the J call TRBJ2-7; 7 positions agree with TRBD2. In germline, CDR1 is PRHDT, CDR2 FYEKMQ (reference sequence). This CDR3 comprises 14 residues. This CDR3 reads CASSPALREHERYF. The CDR3 nucleotides are TGTGCCAGCAGCCCCGCCCTGCGGGAGCACGAGCGGTACTTC.

The chain combines TRBV4-1 with TRBJ1-2; D possibly corresponds to TRBD1 (5 bases). CDR1 and CDR2 from the germline V gene are MGHRA and YSYEKL. With 1 base removed from V and 3 bases from J, the gap between germline ends came to 12 bases. The CDR3 runs 15 residues. The DNA for the CDR3 is TGCGCCAGCAGCCAAGGTCTCAGGGCCGACTATGGCTACACCTTC. It codes for CASSQGLRADYGYTF.

This chain links TRBV27 with TRBJ2-1, with D maybe TRBD2 (5 bases). Trimming left V 7 bases short and J 8 bases short, with 15 bases between. The CDR3 is 13 amino acids. Germline V lookup: CDR1 MNHEY, CDR2 SMNVEV (reference sequence). In nucleotides, the CDR3 is TGTGCCAGCACTGCGGCGAGCGGCGATGAGCAGTTCTTC. It translates to CASTAASGDEQFF.

In this sample, this clone turned up once. J is TRBJ2-7 and V is TRBV28, with TRBD1 matching 7 bases. The CDR3 covers 17 residues. V lost 4 bases, J lost 6 bases, and 18 bases stayed unmatched. Germline lookup yields CDR1 MDHEN and CDR2 SYDVKM. The CDR3 reads CASSWDSRTTGGSEQYF. CDR3 sequence (DNA): TGTGCCAGCAGTTGGGACAGCCGAACAACAGGAGGCTCCGAGCAGTACTTC.

This chain links TRBV9 with TRBJ1-1; possibly TRBD1 for D (6 bases). The V gene's germline CDR1 is SGDLS and CDR2 YYNGEE. V was clipped by 0 bases and J by 0 bases, with 6 bases between them. This CDR3 spans 14 amino acids. CDR3 sequence reads: CASSVGDMNTEAFF. Written as DNA, the CDR3 is TGTGCCAGCAGCGTAGGGGACATGAACACTGAAGCTTTCTTT.

This clone was seen once. The gene calls are TRBV4-1 and TRBJ2-7, with 7 bases matching TRBD1. The CDR3 has 15 amino acids. Losses at the gene ends were 0 bases for V and 3 bases for J; bases not matched to a gene: 5. The V gene's germline CDR1 is MGHRA and CDR2 YSYEKL. CDR3 in amino acids: CASSQEKDRFYEQYF. The CDR3 nucleotides are TGCGCCAGCAGCCAAGAAAAGGACAGGTTCTACGAGCAGTACTTC.

The chain has TRBV7-9 and TRBJ2-1, with 8 bases that match TRBD1. V shed 5 bases, J shed 5 bases, and the junction held 11 bases outside the gene matches. The length of the CDR3 is 16 residues. Looked up from germline, CDR1 is SEHNR and CDR2 is FQNEAQ (reference sequence). The CDR3 coding sequence is TGTGCCAGCAGCCCACGTCTTGGGACAGGAAACAATGAGCAGTTCTTC. Translating gives CASSPRLGTGNNEQFF. The entire variable domain, with the rest obtained from reference TRBV7-9 and TRBJ2-1, is as follows: DTGVSQNPRHKITKRGQNVTFRCDPISEHNRLYWYRQTLGQGPEFLTYFQNEAQLEKSRLLSDRFSAERPKGSFSTLEIQRTEQGDSAMYLCASSPRLGTGNNEQFFGPGTRLTVL.